The sequence of this TCR beta chain was determined in a study of identical twins. In its sample, this clonotype was seen many times. Its target is not known. Germline trimming cut 8 bases from V and 5 bases from J; bases unmatched to any gene: 5. The length of the CDR3 is 13 residues. Germline V gene data show CDR1 as WSHSY and CDR2 as SAAADI. Study outcomes and limitations: Out-of-frame alpha sequences that twins shared showed excess low generation probability.

It was template switching that added a universal primer site, and there were unique molecular identifiers on the cDNA. Each CDR3 protein is one row after TCRdb ran MiXCR on the 5' RACE reads. The sample records hundreds of thousands of distinct CDR3 sequences, more than 6.5% being singletons. These records were also assigned to another study, of yellow fever vaccine responses in identical twins. Per that paper: Vaccine-induced T cell responses in twins were reportedly observed to appear partly convergent, partly personalized.

The specimen sequenced was memory (CD45RO+) T cells sorted from blood. The clonotype originates from a woman younger than 30 in good health. The chain links TRBV10-2 to TRBJ1-5; 8 bases line up with TRBD1. Here the CDR3 reads CASRGQGDQPQHF. The CDR3 DNA sequence: TGCGCCAGCCGAGGACAGGGTGATCAGCCCCAGCATTTT.